The 30 T cell receptor beta chains presented below share a single source sample, sequenced in a study of cytomegalovirus exposure and HLA in healthy donors. The PCR contained 60 Vbeta and 13 Jbeta primers. The assay was immunoSEQ multiplex PCR, and TCRdb's table has in-frame clones only and misses some. The table shows roughly 220,000 clones, with approximately 70% occurring only once. The specimen sequenced was PBMCs. The receptors here all came from a middle-aged man in good health and CMV-seropositive.

This clone was counted between two and nine times. This chain connects TRBV19 to TRBJ1-4; D is perhaps TRBD1 (5 bases). Trimming took 3 bases from V and 0 from J, leaving 8 bases between them. Germline lookup yields CDR1 LNHDA and CDR2 SQIVND (reference sequence). This CDR3 region has 15 residues. The CDR3 nucleotides read TGTGCCAGTAGTATGGGGCAGACAACTAATGAAAAACTGTTTTTT. Amino acids: CASSMGQTTNEKLFF. The entire variable domain, with the rest obtained from reference TRBV19 and TRBJ1-4, is as follows: DGGITQSPKYLFRKEGQNVTLSCEQNLNHDAMYWYRQDPGQGLRLIYYSQIVNDFQKGDIAEGYSVSREKKESFPLTVTSAQKNPTAFYLCASSMGQTTNEKLFFGSGTQLSVL.

This chain uses TRBV19 with TRBJ1-1; 8 nucleotides align to TRBD1. Germline V gives CDR1 LNHDA, CDR2 SQIVND (reference sequence). V lost 7 bases, J lost 5 bases, and 9 bases stayed unmatched. CDR3 length: 14 residues. DNA of the CDR3: TGTGCCAGTAAGCTTGGACAGGGCATGACTGAAGCTTTCTTT. Residues: CASKLGQGMTEAFF.

The chain links TRBV21-1 to TRBJ2-7; the listed D gene, TRBD2, was not tested against the DNA. TRBV21-1 is a pseudogene. The CDR3 consists of 15 residues. The CDR3 spells CASSKASRVVGEQYF. CDR3 DNA sequence: TGTGCCAGCAGCAAAGCGAGTAGAGTAGTCGGCGAGCAGTACTTC.

The chain couples TRBV6-5 to TRBJ1-5; 8 nucleotides line up with TRBD1. Germline CDR1 is MNHEY and CDR2 is SVGAGI. V shed 8 bases, J shed 9 bases, and the junction held 12 bases outside the gene matches. The CDR3 is 14 residues long. Here the CDR3 reads CASGPDRDVGPQHF. The CDR3 DNA follows: TGTGCCAGCGGTCCGGACAGGGACGTTGGGCCCCAGCATTTT.

This rearrangement joins TRBV4-1 to TRBJ2-3; 9 bases match TRBD2. Germline V lookup: CDR1 MGHRA, CDR2 YSYEKL. The CDR3 is made up of 15 amino acids. V shed 2 bases and J 4 bases; nucleotides not matched to a gene: 4. The CDR3 region has the DNA TGCGCCAGCAGCCAACTAGCGGGGAGCCCAGATACGCAGTATTTT. Translated: CASSQLAGSPDTQYF.

The J gene is TRBJ2-7, the V gene TRBV18; TRBD1 matches at 11 bases. This CDR3 region has 15 residues. Trimming cost V 5 bases and J 0 bases; bases outside gene matches: 3. CDR1 and CDR2 (germline): KGHSH, LQKENI. This chain's CDR3 is CASSADRGPSYEQYF. CDR3 nucleotides: TGTGCCAGCTCAGCGGACAGGGGGCCCTCCTACGAGCAGTACTTC.

This clone was seen a handful of times. The CDR3 here is CASRPVLQGIPALHF. DNA of the CDR3: TGTGCCAGCAGACCGGTCCTCCAGGGGATTCCGGCCCTCCACTTT. J is TRBJ1-6 and V is TRBV6-6; TRBD1 is a possible D gene (6 bases). CDR3 length: 15 amino acids. Germline CDR1 MNHNY, CDR2 SVGAGI (reference sequence). V was pared by 6 bases and J by 14 bases, with 23 bases between.

The V call is TRBV7-4, the J call TRBJ1-3; TRBD1 might be the D (5 bases). V lost 1 base, J lost 0 bases, and 7 bases lay in between. This CDR3 is 15 amino acids long. Germline CDR1 and CDR2: SGHVT and SQSDAQ. The CDR3 sequence is CASSLGGLSGNTIYF. The CDR3 nucleotides are TGTGCCAGCAGCTTAGGGGGCCTCTCTGGAAACACCATATATTTT.

This chain uses TRBV5-1 with TRBJ1-2; D may be TRBD1 (5 bases). Germline loops: CDR1 SGHRS, CDR2 YFSETQ. V lost 0 bases and J 4 bases, leaving 16 bases between the germline ends. This CDR3 is built from 16 residues. Here the CDR3 reads CASSLGGPAGGYGYTF. The CDR3 DNA reads as TGCGCCAGCAGCTTGGGGGGTCCAGCGGGGGGCTATGGCTACACCTTC. Drawing the rest from reference TRBV5-1 and TRBJ1-2, the complete variable domain is KAGVTQTPRYLIKTRGQQVTLSCSPISGHRSVSWYQQTPGQGLQFLFEYFSETQRNKGNFPGRFSGRQFSNSRSEMNVSTLELGDSALYLCASSLGGPAGGYGYTFGSGTRLTVV.

The chain is built from TRBV9 and TRBJ2-7; 12 positions match TRBD1. From germline, CDR1 is SGDLS and CDR2 YYNGEE. The CDR3 length is 17 residues. Trimming cost V 6 bases and J 5 bases; bases outside gene matches: 15. This CDR3 reads CASNHEKVGTGGHEQYF. The CDR3 bases are TGTGCCAGCAACCACGAAAAGGTAGGGACAGGGGGCCACGAGCAGTACTTC. The complete variable domain, with remaining parts taken from reference TRBV9 and TRBJ2-7, reads DSGVTQTPKHLITATGQRVTLRCSPRSGDLSVYWYQQSLDQGLQFLIQYYNGEERAKGNILERFSAQQFPDLHSELNLSSLELGDSALYFCASNHEKVGTGGHEQYFGPGTRLTVT.

This clone was recorded a few times. The chain employs TRBV9 and TRBJ2-2; 10 bases fit TRBD2. The CDR3 is 17 residues long. J gave up 1 base and V 0 bases, and 3 bases lay outside the gene matches. Per the germline V gene, CDR1 is SGDLS and CDR2 is YYNGEE. The CDR3 region is CASSVVSGGWNTGELFF. CDR3 in DNA: TGTGCCAGCAGCGTAGTTAGCGGGGGGTGGAACACCGGGGAGCTGTTTTTT.

There are a few counts of this clone. The chain recombines TRBV19 with TRBJ1-3; 12 nucleotides match TRBD1. The CDR3 has 18 amino acids. Per the germline V gene, CDR1 is LNHDA and CDR2 is SQIVND (reference sequence). V was clipped by 5 bases and J by 0 bases; unmatched bases: 8. This CDR3 reads CASSSRDRGRSSGNTIYF. CDR3 bases: TGTGCCAGTAGTTCGAGGGACAGGGGGCGAAGCTCTGGAAACACCATATATTTT.

This clone was picked up a small number of times. The J gene is TRBJ1-4, the V gene TRBV6-6; no clear D gene. The length of the CDR3 is 14 residues. V was trimmed by 6 bases and J by 4 bases, leaving 12 bases between them. Germline V gene sequence: CDR1 MNHNY, CDR2 SVGAGI (reference sequence). The CDR3 is CASSLAGNNEKLFF. The CDR3 DNA is TGTGCCAGCAGCCTCGCGGGGAATAATGAAAAACTGTTTTTT.

This clone appeared a few times. The chain couples TRBV18 to TRBJ1-2; the D is unclear. The germline gives CDR1 KGHSH, CDR2 LQKENI. Trimming stripped 8 bases from V and 0 bases from J, with 13 bases between. The CDR3 runs 14 residues. This CDR3 is CASAGDSTNYGYTF. CDR3 sequence (DNA): TGTGCCAGCGCTGGCGACTCCACTAACTATGGCTACACCTTC.

The rearrangement uses TRBV5-4 and TRBJ2-2, with D possibly being TRBD2 (5 bases). The V end was cut by 4 bases, the J end by 0 bases, with 16 bases between. CDR3 length: 17 amino acids. Germline V gene lookup returns CDR1 SGHNT and CDR2 YYREEE (reference sequence). The CDR3 loop is CASSPGVGEANTGELFF. The CDR3 nucleotides are TGTGCCAGCAGCCCCGGGGTCGGGGAAGCGAACACCGGGGAGCTGTTTTTT. Drawing the rest from reference TRBV5-4 and TRBJ2-2, the complete variable domain is ETGVTQSPTHLIKTRGQQVTLRCSSQSGHNTVSWYQQALGQGPQFIFQYYREEENGRGNFPPRFSGLQFPNYSSELNVNALELDDSALYLCASSPGVGEANTGELFFGEGSRLTVL.

This clone has just one count. The CDR3: CASSVAGRAETQYF. CDR3 DNA sequence: TGCGCCAGCAGTGTAGCGGGGAGAGCGGAGACCCAGTACTTC. The chain couples TRBV10-2 to TRBJ2-5; TRBD2 aligns across 8 bases. The V and J ends lost 4 bases and 5 bases, in that order; junction bases with no gene match: 6. This CDR3 is built from 14 residues. Germline V gene sequence: CDR1 WSHSY, CDR2 SAAADI.

The chain carries TRBV7-7 and TRBJ2-5; TRBD1 matches 8 bases. Matching the DNA end better, TRBJ2-7 makes the J call doubtful. Germline CDR1 and CDR2: SSHAT and FNYEAQ (reference sequence). The CDR3 has 16 amino acids. CDR3 sequence: CASSPSTGAVPYEQYF. DNA for the CDR3: TGTGCCAGCAGCCCATCGACAGGGGCTGTACCCTACGAGCAGTACTTC.

The chain combines TRBV6-5 with TRBJ1-3; 7 bases map to TRBD1. Per the germline V gene, CDR1 is MNHEY and CDR2 is SVGAGI. The CDR3 is made up of 15 amino acids. Trimming at V came to 3 bases and at J to 2 bases, leaving 4 bases not matched to a gene. The CDR3 DNA reads TGTGCCAGCAGTTATAGAGGGGGCGCTGGAAACACCATATATTTT. Amino acid sequence: CASSYRGGAGNTIYF.

This clone was counted only a few times. This chain uses TRBV5-4 with TRBJ1-6, with 9 bases identical to TRBD1. The CDR3 has 16 amino acids. The germline V gene encodes CDR1 SGHNT and CDR2 YYREEE (reference sequence). V dropped 0 bases and J dropped 10; count of bases not matched to a gene: 8. The CDR3 DNA is TGTGCCAGCAGCTTGGACGGGGGGACAGGGAAATCACCCCTCCACTTT. Its protein is CASSLDGGTGKSPLHF.

This chain connects TRBV19 to TRBJ2-3, with 8 positions matching TRBD2. The CDR3 loop spans 14 amino acids. Looked up from germline, CDR1 is LNHDA and CDR2 is SQIVND (reference sequence). The ends lost 1 base at V and 4 bases at J; junction bases unmatched: 1. The chain's CDR3 is CASSIARGADTQYF. CDR3 DNA sequence: TGTGCCAGTAGTATAGCGCGGGGGGCAGATACGCAGTATTTT.

The chain employs TRBV7-2 and TRBJ1-6; 9 bases are shared with TRBD1. Germline CDR1 is SGHTA and CDR2 is FQGNSA. This CDR3 contains 16 residues. Unmatched junction bases numbered 12, after V lost 5 bases and J lost 10 bases. CDR3 protein: CASSPTTGTGNSPLHF. Written as DNA, the CDR3 is TGTGCCAGCAGCCCAACGACCGGGACAGGGAACTCACCCCTCCACTTT. The full variable domain, completed using reference TRBV7-2 and TRBJ1-6, is GAGVSQSPSNKVTEKGKDVELRCDPISGHTALYWYRQSLGQGLEFLIYFQGNSAPDKSGLPSDRFSAERTGGSVSTLTIQRTQQEDSAVYLCASSPTTGTGNSPLHFGNGTRLTVT.

This chain uses TRBV6-1 with TRBJ2-1; 7 nucleotides match TRBD2. Germline V lookup: CDR1 MNHNS, CDR2 SASEGT. The CDR3 spans 15 residues. V shed 6 bases and J 3 bases; nucleotides not matched to a gene: 8. For the CDR3, the DNA is TGTGCCAGCAGACGGAGAGCGGGGAACTACAATGAGCAGTTCTTC. Amino acids: CASRRRAGNYNEQFF.

The CDR3 region is CTSSSWDRGRDGYTF. The CDR3 DNA reads as TGCACCAGCAGCTCCTGGGACAGGGGGCGGGATGGCTACACCTTC. The chain has TRBV1 and TRBJ1-2; the DNA was not compared with TRBD1, the D call given in the table. TRBV1 is annotated as a pseudogene. The CDR3 contains 15 residues.

This clone was detected only a few times. The chain has TRBV5-1 and TRBJ1-2; 11 bases map to TRBD1. The CDR3 length is 15 residues. CDR1 SGHRS and CDR2 YFSETQ come from the germline V gene. V shed 3 bases and J 4 bases; nucleotides not matched to a gene: 5. For the CDR3, the DNA is TGCGCCAGCAGCTGGGGGACAGGGGGGGGCTATGGCTACACCTTC. Translation: CASSWGTGGGYGYTF.

V is TRBV7-6 and J is TRBJ2-3; 7 bases line up with TRBD2. This CDR3 has 16 amino acids. Germline CDR1 and CDR2: SGHVS and FNYEAQ. Unmatched junction bases numbered 9, after V lost 2 bases and J lost 4 bases. CDR3 sequence reads: CASSLRGGVPPDTQYF. CDR3 coding DNA: TGTGCCAGCAGCTTACGGGGAGGGGTCCCGCCAGATACGCAGTATTTT.

A few counts support this clone. The CDR3: CASSYSIGGQRYEQYF. Written as DNA, the CDR3 is TGTGCCAGCAGTTACTCGATCGGGGGGCAAAGGTACGAGCAGTACTTC. This chain joins TRBV6-5 and TRBJ2-7; D is possibly TRBD2 (7 bases). The CDR3 loop spans 16 amino acids. Germline V gene lookup returns CDR1 MNHEY and CDR2 SVGAGI. Trimming pared 0 bases from V and 4 bases from J, leaving 16 bases between.

J is TRBJ2-2 and V is TRBV5-1, with 12 positions matching TRBD1. The CDR3 consists of 16 residues. The V gene end was trimmed by 3 bases and the J gene end by 7 bases; junction bases not matched to a gene: 7. Germline assignment: CDR1 SGHRS and CDR2 YFSETQ. Written as DNA, the CDR3 is TGCGCCAGCAGCTGGGGGACAGGGGGCGTTGGCGGGGAGCTGTTTTTT. This gives the protein CASSWGTGGVGGELFF.

V is TRBV4-1 and J is TRBJ2-6; D not resolved. CDR1 and CDR2 (germline): MGHRA, YSYEKL. The CDR3 is made up of 19 amino acids. V was clipped by 0 bases and J by 2 bases, with 17 bases between them. The DNA for the CDR3 is TGCGCCAGCAGCCAAGACGATGTTACTTCACTACCTGGGGCCAACGTCCTGACTTTC. Residues: CASSQDDVTSLPGANVLTF.

This clone was seen more than once but under ten times. This chain uses TRBV7-9 with TRBJ2-2, with 10 bases aligning to TRBD2. The CDR3 extends over 16 amino acids. Per the germline V gene, CDR1 is SEHNR and CDR2 is FQNEAQ (reference sequence). The V segment lost 5 bases and the J segment 6 bases; nucleotides outside the gene matches: 9. CDR3 bases: TGTGCCAGCAGCGCCACCACTAGCGGGGTGGCCGGGGAGCTGTTTTTT. Protein product: CASSATTSGVAGELFF. Supplemented by reference TRBV7-9 and TRBJ2-2, the full variable domain reads DTGVSQNPRHKITKRGQNVTFRCDPISEHNRLYWYRQTLGQGPEFLTYFQNEAQLEKSRLLSDRFSAERPKGSFSTLEIQRTEQGDSAMYLCASSATTSGVAGELFFGEGSRLTVL.

The CDR3 DNA reads TGTGCCAGCAGTTTATTAGGGGGACAGGGCGAAGCAACTAATGAAAAACTGTTTTTT. It specifies CASSLLGGQGEATNEKLFF. J is TRBJ1-4 and V is TRBV28; 9 bases match TRBD1. The J segment lost 0 bases and the V segment lost 1 base, leaving 9 bases of the junction unmatched. The CDR3 sequence is 19 residues long. Per the germline V gene, CDR1 is MDHEN and CDR2 is SYDVKM.